This T cell receptor beta chain is from a study of blood T cell repertoires in COVID-19. Trimming took 1 base from V and 5 from J, leaving 14 bases between them. The germline V gene has CDR1 LGHNT and CDR2 FRNRAP. This CDR3 spans 15 amino acids. The table came from immunoSEQ multiplex PCR; TCRdb's copy has only in-frame clones and leaves some out. The table lists over 110,000 clones, around 80% of them singletons. Material: peripheral blood. The sequence was collected from a man between 60 and 70 years old with active or convalescent COVID-19. The chain combines TRBV12-5 with TRBJ1-1; TRBD1 is a possible D gene (5 bases). The CDR3 region is CASGLARGVGTEAFF. CDR3 bases: TGTGCTAGTGGTTTGGCAAGGGGCGTCGGGACTGAAGCTTTCTTT.